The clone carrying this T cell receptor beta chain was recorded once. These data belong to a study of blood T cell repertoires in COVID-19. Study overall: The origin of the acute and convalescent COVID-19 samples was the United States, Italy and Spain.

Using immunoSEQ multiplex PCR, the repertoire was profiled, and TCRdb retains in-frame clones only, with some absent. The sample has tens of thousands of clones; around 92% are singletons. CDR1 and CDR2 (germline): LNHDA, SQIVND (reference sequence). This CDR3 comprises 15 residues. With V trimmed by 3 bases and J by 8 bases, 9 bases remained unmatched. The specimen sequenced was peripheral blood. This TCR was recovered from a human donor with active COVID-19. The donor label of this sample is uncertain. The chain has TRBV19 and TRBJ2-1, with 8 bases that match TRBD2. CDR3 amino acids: CASSIGLALKDEQFF. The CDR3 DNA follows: TGTGCCAGTAGTATTGGACTAGCCCTGAAGGATGAGCAGTTCTTC.